Below, 8 T cell receptor beta chains from the same sample are listed, as sequenced in a study of PD-1 blockade in classical Hodgkin lymphoma. The table came from immunoSEQ multiplex PCR; TCRdb's copy has only in-frame clones and leaves some out. The table includes approximately 73,000 clones, under 95% detected once. Brentuximab vedotin exposure varied among the patients, all of whom had relapsed after autologous stem cell transplantation. The input for sequencing was peripheral blood mononuclear cells (PBMCs), taken at baseline. These receptors came from a human donor with classical Hodgkin lymphoma.

J is TRBJ1-2 and V is TRBV27; D gene uncertain. The CDR3 covers 14 residues. Germline V gene data show CDR1 as MNHEY and CDR2 as SMNVEV (reference sequence). The V gene lost 0 bases and the J gene lost 4 bases, with 9 bases spanning the gap. The CDR3, as DNA: TGTGCCAGCAGTTTATCGATAGGGTTCTATGGCTACACCTTC. This encodes CASSLSIGFYGYTF.

The V call is TRBV6-5, the J call TRBJ2-3; the D gene is possibly TRBD2 (6 bases). V was cut by 5 bases and J by 6 bases, with 15 bases left in between. The CDR3 is 14 amino acids. Per germline, CDR1 MNHEY and CDR2 SVGAGI. This chain's CDR3 is CASSRAEGLDTQYF. CDR3 in DNA: TGTGCCAGCAGTCGAGCGGAGGGGCTGGATACGCAGTATTTT.

This sequence joins TRBV28 and TRBJ1-2; the match to TRBD1 covers 8 bases. The CDR3 totals 19 residues. V was pared by 5 bases and J by 3 bases, with 20 bases of the junction left unmatched. Germline-derived CDR1 and CDR2 are MDHEN and SYDVKM. This CDR3 is CASSPVLRQGTLHDYGYTF. The CDR3 DNA is TGTGCCAGCAGTCCGGTCCTAAGACAGGGGACCCTTCACGACTATGGCTACACCTTC.

The J gene is TRBJ2-1, the V gene TRBV7-9; TRBD2 matches 9 bases. The CDR3 runs 18 residues. Germline CDR1 SEHNR, CDR2 FQNEAQ (reference sequence). Trimming took 6 bases from V and 4 from J; bases not matched to a gene: 16. As DNA, the CDR3 is TGTGCCAGCAGTGGGGATCCGGGACTAGCCAATTCGTACAATGAGCAGTTCTTC. Its translation is CASSGDPGLANSYNEQFF.

The chain employs TRBV27 and TRBJ2-7, with D perhaps matching TRBD1 (7 bases). V lost 5 bases and J 3 bases, leaving 20 bases between the germline ends. The CDR3 length is 16 residues. CDR1 is MNHEY, CDR2 SMNVEV, per germline (reference sequence). The CDR3: CASSADRQGGLYEQYF. The DNA for the CDR3 is TGTGCCAGCAGTGCCGACCGACAGGGAGGCCTCTACGAGCAGTACTTC.

The chain recombines TRBV9 with TRBJ1-3, with D maybe TRBD1 (5 bases). In germline, CDR1 is SGDLS, CDR2 YYNGEE. V was cut by 3 bases and J by 0 bases, with 10 bases left in between. This CDR3 is built from 15 residues. The CDR3 region is CASSAGLLSGNTIYF. For the CDR3, the DNA is TGTGCCAGCAGCGCGGGACTGCTCTCTGGAAACACCATATATTTT.

This clone appeared once. This chain joins TRBV7-8 and TRBJ1-4; the match to TRBD1 covers 9 bases. Germline V CDR1 and CDR2: SGHVS, FQNEAQ. Trimming removed 1 base from V and 0 bases from J; junction bases left unmatched: 9. The CDR3 loop spans 19 amino acids. The CDR3 reads CASSLEQGADGATNEKLFF. CDR3 sequence (DNA): TGTGCCAGCAGCTTAGAACAGGGGGCGGACGGTGCAACTAATGAAAAACTGTTTTTT.

This chain joins TRBV7-3 and TRBJ2-7; TRBD2 aligns across 10 bases. Per germline, CDR1 SGHTA and CDR2 FQGTGA. The V gene end was trimmed by 5 bases and the J gene end by 0 bases; junction bases not matched to a gene: 4. This CDR3 spans 15 amino acids. As DNA, the CDR3 is TGTGCCAGCAGCCGAGCGGGAGGGAACTCCTACGAGCAGTACTTC. This encodes CASSRAGGNSYEQYF.